These 16 T cell receptor beta chains were sequenced from one sample in a study of T cells in Graves' hyperthyroidism and ophthalmopathy. TCR beta CDR3 regions were amplified from RNA transcripts. A set of HTBI primers served as the primers for a first-round RT-PCR of the TCR CDR3. TCRdb independently ran MiXCR on the multiplex PCR reads; one entry per CDR3 protein. The repertoire has 750,000 to 900,000 distinct CDR3 sequences, about two fifths of them found once; the top ten carry over 8%. The sample consisted of blood. These receptors all stem from a young man with Graves' hyperthyroidism.

V and J are TRBV29-1 and TRBJ1-2; 8 positions agree with TRBD1. Germline-derived CDR1 and CDR2 are SQVTM and ANQGSEA. The CDR3 is 13 residues long. V lost 5 bases and J lost 4; bases outside the gene matches: 6. CDR3 sequence (DNA): TGCAGCGTTTCCTCCGGGACAGGCTATGGCTACACCTTC. This sequence encodes CSVSSGTGYGYTF. Supplemented by reference TRBV29-1 and TRBJ1-2, the full variable domain reads SAVISQKPSRDICQRGTSLTIQCQVDSQVTMMFWYRQQPGQSLTLIATANQGSEATYESGFVIDKFPISRPNLTFSTLTVSNMSPEDSSIYLCSVSSGTGYGYTFGSGTRLTVV.

J is TRBJ2-5 and V is TRBV7-9, with unresolved D. Germline V lookup: CDR1 SEHNR, CDR2 FQNEAQ (reference sequence). There are 13 residues in the CDR3. V was clipped by 3 bases and J by 7 bases, with 12 bases between them. This CDR3 reads CASSFRSFGTQYF. The CDR3 bases are TGTGCCAGCAGCTTCCGGTCCTTCGGGACCCAGTACTTC.

This clonotype was seen a handful of times. CDR3 nucleotides: TGTGCCAGCAGCCAAGTTGGGAGGGTTGAAGCTTTCTTT. Encoded protein: CASSQVGRVEAFF. V usage is TRBV14 and J usage is TRBJ1-1; D gene unclear. This CDR3 has 13 residues. With 1 base removed from V and 7 bases from J, the gap between germline ends came to 10 bases. Germline V gene lookup returns CDR1 SGHDN and CDR2 FVKESK.

This clonotype was detected a few times. The J gene is TRBJ1-4, the V gene TRBV20-1; 7 bases line up with TRBD1. The germline V gene has CDR1 DFQATT and CDR2 SNEGSKA (reference sequence). Trimming removed 5 bases from V and 7 bases from J; junction bases left unmatched: 13. The CDR3 extends over 15 amino acids. As DNA, the CDR3 is TGCAGTGCTCTCCTTGCGGGACAGCGGGGTGAAAAACTGTTTTTT. It is translated as CSALLAGQRGEKLFF.

A few counts support this clonotype. The chain uses TRBV5-1 and TRBJ1-5, with TRBD1 matching over 10 bases. This CDR3 has 18 amino acids. Per the germline V gene, CDR1 is SGHRS and CDR2 is YFSETQ. V lost 0 bases and J lost 2; bases outside the gene matches: 8. This chain's CDR3 is CASSLGGTGDTGNQPQHF. CDR3 DNA: TGCGCCAGCAGCTTGGGGGGGACAGGGGATACGGGCAATCAGCCCCAGCATTTT. The whole variable domain, filled in from reference TRBV5-1 and TRBJ1-5, reads KAGVTQTPRYLIKTRGQQVTLSCSPISGHRSVSWYQQTPGQGLQFLFEYFSETQRNKGNFPGRFSGRQFSNSRSEMNVSTLELGDSALYLCASSLGGTGDTGNQPQHFGDGTRLSIL.

The chain combines TRBV10-3 with TRBJ1-6; no clear D gene. Trimming stripped 10 bases from V and 11 bases from J, with 18 bases between. Germline V gene lookup returns CDR1 ENHRY and CDR2 SYGVKD. The CDR3 contains 13 residues. DNA of the CDR3: TGTGCCAGCAGCCATGAACGGACGGCACCCCTCCACTTT. Protein product: CASSHERTAPLHF.

The table lists this clonotype with a few counts. V usage is TRBV6-5 and J usage is TRBJ1-2; 7 positions agree with TRBD1. With 5 bases clipped from V and 2 bases from J, the junction kept 8 bases outside the gene matches. Germline assignment: CDR1 MNHEY and CDR2 SVGAGI. The CDR3 spans 15 residues. The CDR3 DNA sequence: TGTGCCAGCAGTCCAGAGTGGGGACAGAACTATGGCTACACCTTC. Its translation: CASSPEWGQNYGYTF.

Concerning this clonotype itself: A much larger clonotype is one base distant, so this may be a read error. The J gene is TRBJ2-5, the V gene TRBV2, with a weak D call TRBD2 (5 bases). The V gene lost 6 bases and the J gene lost 5 bases, with 13 bases spanning the gap. Germline-derived CDR1 and CDR2 are SNHLY and FYNNEI. CDR3 length: 13 residues. CDR3 sequence: CASSDGSVETQYF. DNA of the CDR3: TGTGCCAGCAGCGACGGTAGCGTGGAGACCCAGTACTTC.

With regard to this clonotype: The junction does not match germline at one end; this may be a read error. The CDR3 nucleotides read TGTGCCAGCAGTTACTCGGCTAGCGGGGGCTACGAGCAGTACTTC. Translation: CASSYSASGGYEQYF. The V call is TRBV10-3, the J call TRBJ2-7, with 10 positions matching TRBD2. Germline V CDR1 and CDR2: ENHRY, SYGVKD. This CDR3 region has 15 residues.

In its sample, this clonotype was seen once. The junction departs from the called germline gene at one end, perhaps through a read error. The rearrangement links TRBV19 to TRBJ2-7; TRBD2 matches 11 bases. There are 14 residues in the CDR3. The germline V gene has CDR1 LNHDA and CDR2 SQIVND (reference sequence). Here the CDR3 DNA reads TGTGCTAGTAGCGGGAGGGCCTGGTCTAACGAGCAGTACTTC. It yields the protein CASSGRAWSNEQYF.

There are many counts of this clonotype. The rearrangement joins TRBV15 to TRBJ2-7; 8 bases agree with TRBD1. Germline CDR1 LNHNV, CDR2 YYDKDF (reference sequence). This CDR3 region has 15 residues. V shed 0 bases, J shed 5 bases, and the junction held 6 bases outside the gene matches. CDR3 DNA sequence: TGTGCCACCAGCAGAGATAACGGACAGGGCCACGAGCAGTACTTC. Residues: CATSRDNGQGHEQYF.

This clonotype appeared many times. The chain uses TRBV7-2 and TRBJ1-6; D gene ambiguous. Germline CDR1 SGHTA, CDR2 FQGNSA. Trimming left V 5 bases short and J 11 bases short, with 16 bases between. This CDR3 is 14 amino acids long. The CDR3 DNA sequence: TGTGCCAGCAGCCCCGACGGAAGCCTCACACCCCTCCACTTT. Its protein product is CASSPDGSLTPLHF.

The chain recombines TRBV9 with TRBJ2-7, with 10 bases fitting TRBD2. The germline V gene encodes CDR1 SGDLS and CDR2 YYNGEE. The CDR3 is made up of 15 amino acids. V shed 7 bases and J 2 bases; nucleotides not matched to a gene: 9. The CDR3 DNA reads TGTGCCAGCTCAACGCTAGCGGGAGAGACCTACGAGCAGTACTTC. Translating gives CASSTLAGETYEQYF.

For this clonotype: The junction departs from germline at one end; a sequencing error may be responsible. The chain joins TRBV7-3 to TRBJ1-1; tentative D call: TRBD1 (5 bases). Germline CDR1 and CDR2: SGHTA and FQGTGA. The CDR3 runs to 15 residues. In DNA form, the CDR3 reads TGCGCCAGCAGCCAAGACGCGACAGCCCCCACTGAAGCTTTCTTT. Amino acid sequence: CASSQDATAPTEAFF.

In regard to this clonotype: A single base separates this from a much larger clone, so it may be a read error. This chain links TRBV2 with TRBJ2-5, with 9 nucleotides matching TRBD2. Germline V gene lookup returns CDR1 SNHLY and CDR2 FYNNEI. Losses at the gene ends were 4 bases for V and 6 bases for J; bases not matched to a gene: 9. The CDR3 spans 15 residues. CDR3 sequence (DNA): TGTGCCAGCAGTGGTGGAGCGGGGGGCTTGAAGACCCAGTACTTC. This gives the protein CASSGGAGGLKTQYF.

This clonotype was seen repeatedly, ten times or more. The chain recombines TRBV5-6 with TRBJ1-4; D ambiguous. This CDR3 is built from 13 residues. The germline V and J ends were trimmed by 2 bases and 7 bases, with 9 bases remaining between them. Germline-derived CDR1 and CDR2 are SGHDT and YYEEEE. CDR3 amino acids: CASSLPTGEKLFF. The CDR3, as DNA: TGTGCCAGCAGCTTACCTACGGGTGAAAAACTGTTTTTT.